This entry lists 27 T cell receptor beta chains sequenced from one sample in a study of OX40 agonist ivuxolimab in advanced cancers. The table came from immunoSEQ multiplex PCR; TCRdb's copy has only in-frame clones and leaves some out. The sample lists tens of thousands of clones, approximately 78% occurring once. Sequencing was performed on CD4+ or CD8+ T cells sorted from blood, taken in a trial of the OX40 agonist ivuxolimab. All receptors derive from an adult with an advanced solid tumor such as melanoma, head and neck, liver or kidney cancer.

The chain joins TRBV5-4 to TRBJ2-5; D unclear. This CDR3 has 14 residues. Trimming shortened V by 6 bases and J by 4 bases, and 16 bases separated the two germline ends. Germline lookup yields CDR1 SGHNT and CDR2 YYREEE (reference sequence). CDR3 bases: TGTGCCAGCACCCAAGGCAAGGGCAGAGAGACCCAGTACTTC. Its protein product is CASTQGKGRETQYF.

The CDR3 DNA reads TGTGCCAGTAGTAAAACTAGCGGAACCACAGATACGCAGTATTTT. This gives the protein CASSKTSGTTDTQYF. The rearrangement joins TRBV19 to TRBJ2-3; 8 nucleotides line up with TRBD2. Germline CDR1 LNHDA, CDR2 SQIVND (reference sequence). The V and J ends lost 4 bases and 2 bases, in that order; junction bases with no gene match: 5. The CDR3 extends over 15 amino acids.

This sequence joins TRBV5-1 and TRBJ1-4; D is possibly TRBD1 (5 bases). Trimming removed 4 bases at V and 0 bases at J, with 10 bases between. The CDR3 spans 15 residues. CDR1 is SGHRS, CDR2 YFSETQ, per germline. The CDR3 DNA is TGCGCCAGCAGCCTCCAGACAGCAACTAATGAAAAACTGTTTTTT. It is translated as CASSLQTATNEKLFF. Drawing the rest from reference TRBV5-1 and TRBJ1-4, the complete variable domain is KAGVTQTPRYLIKTRGQQVTLSCSPISGHRSVSWYQQTPGQGLQFLFEYFSETQRNKGNFPGRFSGRQFSNSRSEMNVSTLELGDSALYLCASSLQTATNEKLFFGSGTQLSVL.

V is TRBV27 and J is TRBJ1-5; the D gene is possibly TRBD1 (5 bases). The CDR3 has 13 amino acids. V was clipped by 6 bases and J by 3 bases, with 9 bases between them. CDR1 is MNHEY, CDR2 SMNVEV, per germline (reference sequence). The CDR3 region has the DNA TGTGCCAGCAGCAGACAGTTCAATCAGCCCCAGCATTTT. It encodes CASSRQFNQPQHF.

The rearrangement joins TRBV6-5 to TRBJ1-1; D uncertain. The CDR3 length is 11 residues. Germline V gene sequence: CDR1 MNHEY, CDR2 SVGAGI. Trimming left V 8 bases short and J 5 bases short, with 9 bases between. CDR3 DNA sequence: TGTGCCAGCCGACTGGGGACTGAAGCTTTCTTT. This gives the protein CASRLGTEAFF.

The chain links TRBV5-4 to TRBJ2-5, with unresolved D. V was cut by 0 bases and J by 2 bases, with 8 bases left in between. The CDR3 is 14 residues long. Germline V gives CDR1 SGHNT, CDR2 YYREEE (reference sequence). CDR3 DNA: TGTGCCAGCAGCTTGGTGGGCAGACAAGAGACCCAGTACTTC. Protein product: CASSLVGRQETQYF.

The CDR3 DNA reads TGCAGCGCCGAGGGGGGGGCGGGGTACACAGATACGCAGTATTTT. Its translation: CSAEGGAGYTDTQYF. The chain carries TRBV29-1 and TRBJ2-3; a possible D gene is TRBD2 (7 bases). The CDR3 has 15 residues. Per germline, CDR1 SQVTM and CDR2 ANQGSEA. Trimming took 7 bases from V and 2 from J, leaving 19 bases between them.

V is TRBV10-3 and J is TRBJ2-1, with 8 bases fitting TRBD1. The ends lost 10 bases at V and 6 bases at J; junction bases unmatched: 14. The CDR3 extends over 15 amino acids. CDR1 ENHRY and CDR2 SYGVKD come from the germline V gene. In DNA form, the CDR3 reads TGTGCCACCTTGGCTGAACAGGGGGGATCCAATGAGCAGTTCTTC. It yields the protein CATLAEQGGSNEQFF.

The chain employs TRBV2 and TRBJ1-4; tentative D call: TRBD1 (6 bases). The length of the CDR3 is 13 residues. Trimming removed 8 bases from V and 2 bases from J, with 9 bases in between. Germline CDR1 SNHLY, CDR2 FYNNEI. CDR3 bases: TGTGCCAGCGGAACAGGGACTAATGAAAAACTGTTTTTT. As protein: CASGTGTNEKLFF.

The chain employs TRBV2 and TRBJ1-2, with 10 bases fitting TRBD1. The CDR3 is 13 amino acids. In germline, CDR1 is SNHLY, CDR2 FYNNEI. J gave up 5 bases and V 4 bases, and 1 base lay outside the gene matches. CDR3 residues: CASSGGQGYGYTF. In DNA, the CDR3 is TGTGCCAGCAGTGGGGGACAGGGGTATGGCTACACCTTC.

This chain uses TRBV5-1 with TRBJ1-5; D is ambiguous. V lost 0 bases, J lost 5 bases, and 9 bases lay in between. CDR1 and CDR2 from the germline V gene are SGHRS and YFSETQ. The CDR3 loop spans 14 amino acids. The DNA for the CDR3 is TGCGCCAGCAGCTTGGGGCAACCCGATCAGCCCCAGCATTTT. Its protein product is CASSLGQPDQPQHF.

The chain is built from TRBV11-2 and TRBJ1-2; a weak D match, TRBD1 (5 bases). The ends were cut back, 1 base at V and 2 bases at J, with 11 bases in the middle. The germline CDR1 and CDR2 sequences are SGHAT and FQNNGV. This CDR3 is built from 15 residues. CDR3: CASSLGGHRNYGYTF. CDR3 sequence (DNA): TGTGCCAGCAGCTTAGGCGGACACCGAAACTATGGCTACACCTTC.

The rearrangement joins TRBV7-9 to TRBJ2-5; 7 nucleotides agree with TRBD2. J lost 5 bases, V lost 5 bases, and 14 bases had no gene match. The length of the CDR3 is 16 residues. CDR1 and CDR2 (germline): SEHNR, FQNEAQ (reference sequence). This chain's CDR3 is CASSRAGDPRWETQYF. DNA of the CDR3: TGTGCCAGCAGCCGGGCGGGGGACCCCCGGTGGGAGACCCAGTACTTC.

The chain couples TRBV4-1 to TRBJ2-3; D unclear. This CDR3 region has 15 residues. The ends were cut back, 1 base at V and 3 bases at J, with 11 bases in the middle. Germline loops: CDR1 MGHRA, CDR2 YSYEKL. CDR3 in DNA: TGCGCCAGCAGCCAAGTAGGTAGCAAAACAGATACGCAGTATTTT. This encodes CASSQVGSKTDTQYF.

This clone was seen a few times. V and J are TRBV10-2 and TRBJ1-1, with D perhaps TRBD1 (6 bases). Between the trimmed V and J ends, which lost 5 bases and 4 bases, there was a span of 20 bases. Germline CDR1 and CDR2: WSHSY and SAAADI. CDR3 length: 16 amino acids. CDR3 protein: CASSLILLGGGTEAFF. The CDR3 DNA reads TGCGCCAGCAGTCTCATACTATTAGGGGGGGGCACTGAAGCTTTCTTT.

This clone was detected a few times. This chain joins TRBV19 and TRBJ2-7; 9 bases are shared with TRBD1. In germline, CDR1 is LNHDA, CDR2 SQIVND (reference sequence). This CDR3 has 14 amino acids. V gave up 9 bases and J gave up 1 base; unmatched junction bases: 7. The CDR3 DNA reads TGTGCCAGGTCGGACAGGGGTAATTCCTACGAGCAGTACTTC. It translates to CARSDRGNSYEQYF.

This rearrangement joins TRBV29-1 to TRBJ1-1; no reliable D call. CDR3 length: 13 amino acids. The V gene lost 6 bases and the J gene lost 0 bases, with 11 bases spanning the gap. CDR1 is SQVTM, CDR2 ANQGSEA, per germline. The CDR3 protein is CSVIQSMNTEAFF. The CDR3 nucleotides are TGCAGCGTCATTCAGAGCATGAACACTGAAGCTTTCTTT.

This chain connects TRBV7-3 to TRBJ2-1; D is perhaps TRBD2 (5 bases). Trimming stripped 5 bases from V and 7 bases from J, with 12 bases between. This CDR3 has 13 amino acids. Germline values: CDR1 SGHTA, CDR2 FQGTGA. The CDR3 DNA is TGTGCCAGCAGCATCGGACTGGGGAATGAGCAGTTCTTC. Translating gives CASSIGLGNEQFF.

The rearrangement links TRBV5-8 to TRBJ1-5, with D possibly being TRBD1 (6 bases). Germline loops: CDR1 SGHTS, CDR2 YDEGEE. Trimming removed 3 bases at V and 5 bases at J, with 6 bases between. The CDR3 length is 12 residues. Here the CDR3 reads CASSYRDQPQHF. In nucleotides, the CDR3 is TGTGCCAGCAGCTACAGGGATCAGCCCCAGCATTTT.

This rearrangement joins TRBV11-3 to TRBJ2-7; D uncertain. The length of the CDR3 is 12 residues. V was trimmed by 0 bases and J by 5 bases, leaving 5 bases between them. Germline V gives CDR1 SGHNT, CDR2 YENEEA. The CDR3 DNA reads TGTGCCAGCAGCTTAGAGTCCCACGAGCAGTACTTC. It specifies CASSLESHEQYF. Full variable domain (rest looked up from reference TRBV11-3 and TRBJ2-7): EAGVVQSPRYKIIEKKQPVAFWCNPISGHNTLYWYLQNLGQGPELLIRYENEEAVDDSQLPKDRFSAERLKGVDSTLKIQPAELGDSAVYLCASSLESHEQYFGPGTRLTVT.

J is TRBJ1-2 and V is TRBV7-8; 7 bases fit TRBD1. Germline values: CDR1 SGHVS, CDR2 FQNEAQ. V was clipped by 0 bases and J by 6 bases; unmatched bases: 4. This CDR3 is built from 14 residues. Here the CDR3 DNA reads TGTGCCAGCAGCTTAGCGACAGGGACGAATGGCTACACCTTC. Protein sequence: CASSLATGTNGYTF.

The chain recombines TRBV20-1 with TRBJ2-5; D may match TRBD1 or TRBD2 (5 bases each). Looked up from germline, CDR1 is DFQATT and CDR2 is SNEGSKA (reference sequence). V lost 8 bases to trimming and J lost 5 bases, with 12 bases between them. The CDR3 spans 11 residues. CDR3 protein: CSPNWGETQYF. The CDR3 region has the DNA TGCAGTCCAAACTGGGGGGAGACCCAGTACTTC.

The V gene is TRBV28, the J gene TRBJ1-3; no clear D. Trimming took off 2 bases at V and 0 bases at J, with 11 bases between the two ends. Germline values: CDR1 MDHEN, CDR2 SYDVKM. This CDR3 spans 16 amino acids. Written as DNA, the CDR3 is TGTGCCAGCAGTTTAACCCAGGTTCCCTCTGGAAACACCATATATTTT. It yields the protein CASSLTQVPSGNTIYF.

V is TRBV4-1 and J is TRBJ1-5; 7 positions agree with TRBD1. The V and J ends lost 0 bases and 2 bases, in that order; junction bases with no gene match: 7. CDR1 and CDR2 from the germline V gene are MGHRA and YSYEKL. This CDR3 is 17 amino acids long. CDR3 sequence: CASSQEEGARGNQPQHF. The CDR3 coding sequence is TGCGCCAGCAGCCAAGAAGAGGGGGCCCGGGGCAATCAGCCCCAGCATTTT.

The chain couples TRBV6-6 to TRBJ1-6; a possible D gene is TRBD1 (5 bases). This CDR3 region has 15 residues. CDR1 MNHNY and CDR2 SVGAGI come from the germline V gene (reference sequence). The ends were cut back, 8 bases at V and 0 bases at J, with 11 bases in the middle. The chain's CDR3 is CASQGANSYNSPLHF. DNA of the CDR3: TGTGCCAGCCAAGGGGCCAACTCCTATAATTCACCCCTCCACTTT.

The chain links TRBV29-1 to TRBJ2-7, with 10 bases lining up with TRBD1. The CDR3 contains 14 residues. Germline V lookup: CDR1 SQVTM, CDR2 ANQGSEA. V trimming: 3 bases; J trimming: 3 bases; junction bases outside the gene matches: 5. The CDR3: CSVDGGQGGYEQYF. The CDR3 region has the DNA TGCAGCGTTGATGGAGGACAGGGGGGCTACGAGCAGTACTTC.

This chain joins TRBV7-2 and TRBJ2-5, with TRBD2 identical over 8 bases. This CDR3 comprises 13 residues. The V segment lost 6 bases and the J segment 4 bases; nucleotides outside the gene matches: 4. CDR1 SGHTA and CDR2 FQGNSA come from the germline V gene. In DNA form, the CDR3 reads TGTGCCAGCAGACGGGGGGGCATAGAGACCCAGTACTTC. Residues: CASRRGGIETQYF.